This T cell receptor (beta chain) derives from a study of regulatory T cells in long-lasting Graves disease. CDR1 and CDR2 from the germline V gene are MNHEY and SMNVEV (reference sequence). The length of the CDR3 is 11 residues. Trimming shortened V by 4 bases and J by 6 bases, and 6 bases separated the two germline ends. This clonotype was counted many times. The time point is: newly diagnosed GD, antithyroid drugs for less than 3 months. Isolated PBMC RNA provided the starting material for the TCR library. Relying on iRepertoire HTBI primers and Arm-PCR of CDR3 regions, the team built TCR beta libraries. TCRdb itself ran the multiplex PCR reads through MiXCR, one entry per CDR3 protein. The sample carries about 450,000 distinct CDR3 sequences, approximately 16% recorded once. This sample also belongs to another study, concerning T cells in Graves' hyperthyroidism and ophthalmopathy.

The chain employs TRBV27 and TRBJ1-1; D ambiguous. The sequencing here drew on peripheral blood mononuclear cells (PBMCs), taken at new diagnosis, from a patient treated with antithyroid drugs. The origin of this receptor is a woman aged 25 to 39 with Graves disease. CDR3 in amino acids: CASSSYAEAFF. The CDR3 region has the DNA TGTGCCAGCAGTTCCTACGCTGAAGCTTTCTTT.